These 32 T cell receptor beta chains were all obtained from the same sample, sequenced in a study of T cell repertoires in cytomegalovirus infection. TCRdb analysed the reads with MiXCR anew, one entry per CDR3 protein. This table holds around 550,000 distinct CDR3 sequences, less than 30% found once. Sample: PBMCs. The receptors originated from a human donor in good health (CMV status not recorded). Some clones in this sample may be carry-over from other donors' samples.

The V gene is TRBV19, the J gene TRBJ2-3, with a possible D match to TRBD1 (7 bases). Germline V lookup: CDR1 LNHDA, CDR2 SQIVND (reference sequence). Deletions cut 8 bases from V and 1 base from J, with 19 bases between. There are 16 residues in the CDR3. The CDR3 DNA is TGTGCCAGTCAATTTCGCGGGGACAGTCGCACAGATACGCAGTATTTT. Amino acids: CASQFRGDSRTDTQYF.

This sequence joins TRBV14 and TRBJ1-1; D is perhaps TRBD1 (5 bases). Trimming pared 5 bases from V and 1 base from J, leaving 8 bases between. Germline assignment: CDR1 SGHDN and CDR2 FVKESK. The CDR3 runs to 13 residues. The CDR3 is CASSGQPNTEAFF. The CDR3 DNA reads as TGTGCCAGCAGCGGACAACCGAACACTGAAGCTTTCTTT.

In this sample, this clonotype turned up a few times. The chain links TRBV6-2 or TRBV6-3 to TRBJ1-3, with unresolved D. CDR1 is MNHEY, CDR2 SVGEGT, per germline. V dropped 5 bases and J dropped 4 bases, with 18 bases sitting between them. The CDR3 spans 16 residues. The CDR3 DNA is TGTGCCAGCAGTCGACGGACCGGACTCTCCGGAAACACCATATATTTT. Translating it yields CASSRRTGLSGNTIYF.

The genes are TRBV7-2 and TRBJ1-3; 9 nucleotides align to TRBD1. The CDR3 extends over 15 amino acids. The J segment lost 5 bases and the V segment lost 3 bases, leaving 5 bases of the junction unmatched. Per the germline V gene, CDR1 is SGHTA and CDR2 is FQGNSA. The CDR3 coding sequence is TGTGCCAGCAGCTTGAACAGGGGGCACAGAAACACCATATATTTT. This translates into CASSLNRGHRNTIYF.

The CDR3 loop is CASTSTGTSWHEQFF. The CDR3 nucleotides are TGCGCCAGCACGTCCACCGGGACTAGTTGGCATGAGCAGTTCTTC. This chain connects TRBV10-2 to TRBJ2-1; TRBD2 matches at 8 bases. CDR1 WSHSY and CDR2 SAAADI come from the germline V gene. This CDR3 comprises 15 residues. The junction had 13 bases not matched to a gene; V was cut back by 7 bases and J by 8 bases.

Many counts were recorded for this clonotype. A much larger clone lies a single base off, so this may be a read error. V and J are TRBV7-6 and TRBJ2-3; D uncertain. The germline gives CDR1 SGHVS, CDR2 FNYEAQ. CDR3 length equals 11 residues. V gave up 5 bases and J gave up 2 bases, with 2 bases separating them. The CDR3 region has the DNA TGTGCCAGCAGCGCCACAGATACGCAGTATTTT. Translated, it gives CASSATDTQYF. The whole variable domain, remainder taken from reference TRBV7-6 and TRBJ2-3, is GAGVSQSPRYKVTKRGQDVALRCDPISGHVSLYWYRQALGQGPEFLTYFNYEAQQDKSGLPNDRFSAERPEGSISTLTIQRTEQRDSAMYRCASSATDTQYFGPGTRLTVL.

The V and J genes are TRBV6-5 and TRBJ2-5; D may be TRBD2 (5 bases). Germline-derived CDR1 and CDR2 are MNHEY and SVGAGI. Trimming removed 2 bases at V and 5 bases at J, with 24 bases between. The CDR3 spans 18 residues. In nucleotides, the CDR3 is TGTGCCAGCAGTTACGGCGTAGGGAGCCGAGTTAAAGCGGAGACCCAGTACTTC. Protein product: CASSYGVGSRVKAETQYF.

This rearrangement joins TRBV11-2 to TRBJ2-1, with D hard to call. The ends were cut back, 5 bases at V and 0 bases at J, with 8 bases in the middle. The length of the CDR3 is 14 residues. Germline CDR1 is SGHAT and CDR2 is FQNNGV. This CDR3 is CASSKEFSYNEQFF. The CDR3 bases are TGTGCCAGCAGCAAGGAGTTCTCCTACAATGAGCAGTTCTTC.

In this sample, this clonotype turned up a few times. The CDR3 reads CASSWSVDTEAFF. In nucleotides, the CDR3 is TGTGCCAGCAGTTGGTCGGTTGACACTGAAGCTTTCTTT. This chain uses TRBV27 with TRBJ1-1; D not certain. The CDR3 is 13 residues long. Trimming took off 4 bases at V and 3 bases at J, with 9 bases between the two ends. Per the germline V gene, CDR1 is MNHEY and CDR2 is SMNVEV (reference sequence).

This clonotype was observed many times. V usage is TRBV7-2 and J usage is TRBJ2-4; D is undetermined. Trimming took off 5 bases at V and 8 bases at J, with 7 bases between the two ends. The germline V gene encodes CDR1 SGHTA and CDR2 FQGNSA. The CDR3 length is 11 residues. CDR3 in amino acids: CASSPLDIQYF. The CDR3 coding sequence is TGTGCCAGCAGCCCCCTAGACATTCAGTACTTC.

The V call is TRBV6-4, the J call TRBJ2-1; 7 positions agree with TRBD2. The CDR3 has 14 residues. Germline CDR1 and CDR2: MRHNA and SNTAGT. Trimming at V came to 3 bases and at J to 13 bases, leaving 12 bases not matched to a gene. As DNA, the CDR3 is TGTGCCAGCAGTGAGGATAGCGGGCCCGCCCAACAGTTCTTC. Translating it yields CASSEDSGPAQQFF.

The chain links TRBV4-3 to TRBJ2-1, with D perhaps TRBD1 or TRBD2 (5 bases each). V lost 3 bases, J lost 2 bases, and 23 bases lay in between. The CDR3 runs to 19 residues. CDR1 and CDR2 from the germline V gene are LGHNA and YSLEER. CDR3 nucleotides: TGCGCCAGCAGCCAGGATTCCGGGACCCCCTGGGTCACCTACAATGAGCAGTTCTTC. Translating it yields CASSQDSGTPWVTYNEQFF.

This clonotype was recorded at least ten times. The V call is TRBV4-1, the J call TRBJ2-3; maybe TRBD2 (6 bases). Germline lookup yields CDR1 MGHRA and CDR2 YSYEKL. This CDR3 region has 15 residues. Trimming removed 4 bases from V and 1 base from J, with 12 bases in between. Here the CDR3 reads CASSLRASGTDTQYF. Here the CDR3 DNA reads TGCGCCAGCAGCCTCCGGGCTAGCGGCACAGATACGCAGTATTTT.

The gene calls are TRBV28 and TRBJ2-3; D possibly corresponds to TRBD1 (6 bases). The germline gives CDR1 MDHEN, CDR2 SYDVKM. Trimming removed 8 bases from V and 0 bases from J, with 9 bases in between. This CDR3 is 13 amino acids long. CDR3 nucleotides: TGTGCCAGCTGGGGGACAAGCACAGATACGCAGTATTTT. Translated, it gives CASWGTSTDTQYF.

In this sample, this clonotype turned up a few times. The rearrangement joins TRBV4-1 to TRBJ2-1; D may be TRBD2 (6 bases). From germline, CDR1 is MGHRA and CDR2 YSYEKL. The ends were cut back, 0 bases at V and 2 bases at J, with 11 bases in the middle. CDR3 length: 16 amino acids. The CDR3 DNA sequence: TGCGCCAGCAGCCAAGACGGAGCGGGCCCCTACAATGAGCAGTTCTTC. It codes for CASSQDGAGPYNEQFF.

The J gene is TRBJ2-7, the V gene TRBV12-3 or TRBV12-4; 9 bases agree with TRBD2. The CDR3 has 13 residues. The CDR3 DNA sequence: TGTGCCAGCAGTTTGGCCCCCTTAGCGGGAGCCTCCGTC. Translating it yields CASSLAPLAGASV.

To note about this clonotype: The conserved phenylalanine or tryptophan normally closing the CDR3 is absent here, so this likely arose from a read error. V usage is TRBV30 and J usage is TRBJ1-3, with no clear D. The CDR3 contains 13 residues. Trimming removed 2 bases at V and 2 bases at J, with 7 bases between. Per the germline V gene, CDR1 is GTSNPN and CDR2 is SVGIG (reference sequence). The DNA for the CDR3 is TGTGCCTGGAGTCTGAACACTGGAAACACCATATATTCT. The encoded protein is CAWSLNTGNTIYS.

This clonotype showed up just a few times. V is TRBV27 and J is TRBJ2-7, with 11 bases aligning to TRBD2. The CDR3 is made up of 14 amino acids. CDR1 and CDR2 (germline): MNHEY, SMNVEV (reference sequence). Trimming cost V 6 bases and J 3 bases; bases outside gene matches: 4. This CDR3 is CASRRGLADYEQYF. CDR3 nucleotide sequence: TGTGCCAGCAGGCGGGGACTAGCGGACTACGAGCAGTACTTC.

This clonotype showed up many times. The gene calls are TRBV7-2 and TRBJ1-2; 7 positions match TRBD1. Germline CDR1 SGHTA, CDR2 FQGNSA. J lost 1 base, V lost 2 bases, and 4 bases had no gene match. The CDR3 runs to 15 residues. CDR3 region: CASSLRTGHNYGYTF. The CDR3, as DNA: TGTGCCAGCAGCTTACGGACAGGACATAACTATGGCTACACCTTC.

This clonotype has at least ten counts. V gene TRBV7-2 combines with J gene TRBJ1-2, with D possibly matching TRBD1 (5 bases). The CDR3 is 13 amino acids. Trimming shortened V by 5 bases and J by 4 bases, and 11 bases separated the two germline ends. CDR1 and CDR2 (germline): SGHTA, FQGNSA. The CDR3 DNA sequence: TGTGCCAGCAGCAACGACAGACTCTATGGCTACACCTTC. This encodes CASSNDRLYGYTF.

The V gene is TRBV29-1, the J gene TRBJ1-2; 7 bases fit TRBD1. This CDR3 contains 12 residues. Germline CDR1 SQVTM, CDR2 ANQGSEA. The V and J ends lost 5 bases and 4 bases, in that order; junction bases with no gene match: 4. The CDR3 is CSVMDRSYGYTF. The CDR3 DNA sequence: TGCAGCGTTATGGACAGGAGCTATGGCTACACCTTC.

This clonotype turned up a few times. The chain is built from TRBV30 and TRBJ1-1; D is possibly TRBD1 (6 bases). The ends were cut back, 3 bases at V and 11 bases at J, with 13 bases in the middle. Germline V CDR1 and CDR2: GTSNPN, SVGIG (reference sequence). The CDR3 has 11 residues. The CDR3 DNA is TGTGCCTGGAGCGCAGGGGCGGGGGCTTTCTTT. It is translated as CAWSAGAGAFF.

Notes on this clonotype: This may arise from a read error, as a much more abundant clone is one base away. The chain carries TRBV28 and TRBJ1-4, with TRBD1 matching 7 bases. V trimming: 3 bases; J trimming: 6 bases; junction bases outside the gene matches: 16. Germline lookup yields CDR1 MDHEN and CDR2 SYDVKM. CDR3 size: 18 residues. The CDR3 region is CASSFFQGGGRGYEKLFF. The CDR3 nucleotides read TGTGCCAGCAGTTTTTTTCAGGGGGGGGGAAGGGGATATGAAAAACTGTTTTTT.

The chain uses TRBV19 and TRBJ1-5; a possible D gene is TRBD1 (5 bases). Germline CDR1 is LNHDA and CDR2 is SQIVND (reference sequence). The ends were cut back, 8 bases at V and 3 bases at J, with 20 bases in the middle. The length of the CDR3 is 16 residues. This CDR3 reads CASHPSGQAFNQPQHF. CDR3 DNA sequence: TGTGCCAGTCACCCCTCTGGACAAGCCTTCAATCAGCCCCAGCATTTT.

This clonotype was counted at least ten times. CDR3 bases: TGTGCCAGCAGCTCAGGACTAGCGACCAGCACAGATACGCAGTATTTT. Residues: CASSSGLATSTDTQYF. The chain links TRBV11-2 to TRBJ2-3; 9 bases match TRBD2. V lost 4 bases, J lost 0 bases, and 5 bases stayed unmatched. CDR3 length: 16 amino acids. Germline CDR1 SGHAT, CDR2 FQNNGV.

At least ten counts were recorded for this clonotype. The CDR3 here is CASSLRRASNEQFF. DNA of the CDR3: TGTGCCAGCAGCTTAAGGAGGGCTAGCAATGAGCAGTTCTTC. The V and J genes are TRBV7-2 and TRBJ2-1, with D possibly TRBD2 on 6 matching bases. The germline V and J ends were trimmed by 2 bases and 6 bases, with 11 bases remaining between them. Germline V gene lookup returns CDR1 SGHTA and CDR2 FQGNSA. This CDR3 comprises 14 residues.

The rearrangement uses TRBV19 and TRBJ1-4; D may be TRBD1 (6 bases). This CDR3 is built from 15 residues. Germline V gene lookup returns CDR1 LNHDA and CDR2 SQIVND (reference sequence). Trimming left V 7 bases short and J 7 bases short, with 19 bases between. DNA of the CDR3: TGTGCCAGTACCACCAGGTCAGGGGTTGGTGAAAAACTGTTTTTT. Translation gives CASTTRSGVGEKLFF.

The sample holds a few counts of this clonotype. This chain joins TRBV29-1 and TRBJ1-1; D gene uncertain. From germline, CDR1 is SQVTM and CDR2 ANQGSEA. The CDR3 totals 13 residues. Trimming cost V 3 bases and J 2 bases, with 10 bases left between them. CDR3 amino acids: CSVESALNTEAFF. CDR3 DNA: TGCAGCGTTGAGTCAGCTTTAAACACTGAAGCTTTCTTT.

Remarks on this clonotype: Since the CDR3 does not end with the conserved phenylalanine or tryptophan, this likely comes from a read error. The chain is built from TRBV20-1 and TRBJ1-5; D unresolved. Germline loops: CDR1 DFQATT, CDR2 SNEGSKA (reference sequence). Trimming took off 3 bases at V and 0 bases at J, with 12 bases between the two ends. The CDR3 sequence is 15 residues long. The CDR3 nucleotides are TGCAGTGCTAGTAGGCAGGCTCATAGCAATCAGCCCCAGCATCTT. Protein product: CSASRQAHSNQPQHL.

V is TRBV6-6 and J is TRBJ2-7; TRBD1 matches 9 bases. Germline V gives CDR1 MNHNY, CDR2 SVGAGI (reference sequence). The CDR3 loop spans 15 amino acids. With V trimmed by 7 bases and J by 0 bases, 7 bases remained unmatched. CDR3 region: CASKPTGQGSYEQYV. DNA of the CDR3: TGTGCCAGCAAGCCTACGGGACAGGGCTCCTACGAGCAGTACGTC.

CDR3 protein: CASSKLAGGPIGELFF. The CDR3 coding sequence is TGTGCCAGCAGCAAACTAGCGGGAGGGCCTATCGGGGAGCTGTTTTTT. This chain joins TRBV6-1 and TRBJ2-2; TRBD2 matches 13 bases. In germline, CDR1 is MNHNS, CDR2 SASEGT. With V trimmed by 6 bases and J by 7 bases, 8 bases remained unmatched. The CDR3 runs 16 residues.

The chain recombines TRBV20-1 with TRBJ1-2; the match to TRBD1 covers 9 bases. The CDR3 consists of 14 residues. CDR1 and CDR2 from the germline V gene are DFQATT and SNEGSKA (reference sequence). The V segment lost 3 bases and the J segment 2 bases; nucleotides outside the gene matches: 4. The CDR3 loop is CSASRDRDNYGYTF. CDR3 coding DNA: TGCAGTGCTAGCCGGGACAGGGACAACTATGGCTACACCTTC.